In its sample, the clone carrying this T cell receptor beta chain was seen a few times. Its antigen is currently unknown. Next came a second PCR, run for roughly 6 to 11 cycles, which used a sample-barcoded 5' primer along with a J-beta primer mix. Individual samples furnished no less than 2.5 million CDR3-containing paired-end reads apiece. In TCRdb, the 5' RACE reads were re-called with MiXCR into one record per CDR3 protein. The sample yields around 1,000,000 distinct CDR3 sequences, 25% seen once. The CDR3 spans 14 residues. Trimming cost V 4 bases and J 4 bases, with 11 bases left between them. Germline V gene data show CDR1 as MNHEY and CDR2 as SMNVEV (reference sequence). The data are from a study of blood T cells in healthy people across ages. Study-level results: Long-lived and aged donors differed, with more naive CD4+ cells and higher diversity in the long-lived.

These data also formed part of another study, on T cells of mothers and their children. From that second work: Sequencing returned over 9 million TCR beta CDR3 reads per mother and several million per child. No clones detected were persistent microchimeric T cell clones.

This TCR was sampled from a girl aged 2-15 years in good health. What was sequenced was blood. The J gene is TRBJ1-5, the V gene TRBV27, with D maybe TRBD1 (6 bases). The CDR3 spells CASSWDKGNQPQHF. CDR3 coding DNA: TGTGCCAGCAGTTGGGACAAGGGAAATCAGCCCCAGCATTTT.